A selection of T cell receptor beta chains follows, all from one sample in a study of blood T cells in healthy people across ages. TCRdb processed the 5' RACE reads anew with MiXCR; each CDR3 protein has one entry. The sample has 600,000 to 650,000 distinct CDR3 sequences, 45% to 65% seen once. Sequencing was carried out using blood. The source of these receptors is a man aged 60 to 69 in good health. The CDR3 runs from the conserved cysteine through the conserved F or W. Each record gives: V gene, J gene, D gene, CDR3 protein. The D gene is left open where the match is weak.

>TRBV5-5|TRBJ2-2|.
CASSPQTVNTGELFF
>TRBV15|TRBJ2-1|.
CATSRDRWGRAYEQFF
>TRBV12-3/TRBV12-4|TRBJ2-5|.
CASSLVGGETQYF
>TRBV27|TRBJ2-5|TRBD1
CASSPWTGGTQYF
>TRBV14|TRBJ2-3|.
CASSQGRGLLTDTQYF
>TRBV6-2/TRBV6-3|TRBJ2-1|.
CASSLQGSYNERFF
>TRBV7-7|TRBJ2-7|.
CASSSRDGRSYEQYF
>TRBV6-5|.|TRBD2
CASSYLVGEGEQYF
>TRBV7-9|TRBJ1-2|.
CASSSSPVSYGYTF
>TRBV4-2|TRBJ2-7|.
CASSGGESYNEQSF
>TRBV10-1|TRBJ2-7|TRBD2
CASSLGDSGGEQYF
>TRBV29-1|TRBJ1-1|.
CSARGTFREAFF
>TRBV18|.|TRBD1
CASSGTVTYEQYF
>TRBV6-4|TRBJ1-4|.
CASRPQAGATNEKLFF
>TRBV2|TRBJ2-6|.
CASSLTDPGANVLTF
>TRBV3-1|TRBJ1-6|.
CASSQALNSPLHF
>TRBV6-1|TRBJ2-5|.
CASVWGVLQETQYF
>TRBV28|TRBJ1-2|TRBD1
CASSLIGQGYGYTF
>TRBV20-1|TRBJ2-5|.
CSARGGEARLLQETQYF
>TRBV24-1|TRBJ2-3|.
CATGSPSTDTQYF
>TRBV4-1|.|.
CASSLRGPDHEQYF